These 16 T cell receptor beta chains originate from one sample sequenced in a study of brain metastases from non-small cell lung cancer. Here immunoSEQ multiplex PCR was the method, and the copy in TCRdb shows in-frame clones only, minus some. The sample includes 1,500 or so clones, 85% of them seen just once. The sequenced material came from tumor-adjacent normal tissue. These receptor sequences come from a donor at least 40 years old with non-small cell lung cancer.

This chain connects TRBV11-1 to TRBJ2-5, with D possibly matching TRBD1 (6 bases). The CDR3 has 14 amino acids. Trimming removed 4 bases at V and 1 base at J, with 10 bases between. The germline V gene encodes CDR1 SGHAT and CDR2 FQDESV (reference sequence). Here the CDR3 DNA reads TGTGCCAGCAGCTCGGACAGACCCCAAGAGACCCAGTACTTC. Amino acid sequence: CASSSDRPQETQYF.

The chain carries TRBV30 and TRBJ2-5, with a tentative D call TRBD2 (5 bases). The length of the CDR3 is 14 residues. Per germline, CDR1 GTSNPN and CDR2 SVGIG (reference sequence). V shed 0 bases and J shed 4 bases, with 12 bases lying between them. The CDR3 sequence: CAWSVRGHGETQYF. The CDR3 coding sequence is TGTGCCTGGAGTGTACGAGGGCACGGAGAGACCCAGTACTTC.

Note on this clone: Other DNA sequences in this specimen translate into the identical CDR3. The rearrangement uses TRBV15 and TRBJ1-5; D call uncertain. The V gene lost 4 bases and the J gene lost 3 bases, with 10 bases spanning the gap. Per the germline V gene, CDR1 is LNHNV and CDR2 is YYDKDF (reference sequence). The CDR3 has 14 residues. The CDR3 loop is CATSIRQINQPQHF. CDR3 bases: TGTGCCACCAGCATCAGACAAATCAATCAGCCCCAGCATTTT. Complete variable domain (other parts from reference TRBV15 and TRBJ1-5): DAMVIQNPRYQVTQFGKPVTLSCSQTLNHNVMYWYQQKSSQAPKLLFHYYDKDFNNEADTPDNFQSRRPNTSFCFLDIRSPGLGDTAMYLCATSIRQINQPQHFGDGTRLSIL.

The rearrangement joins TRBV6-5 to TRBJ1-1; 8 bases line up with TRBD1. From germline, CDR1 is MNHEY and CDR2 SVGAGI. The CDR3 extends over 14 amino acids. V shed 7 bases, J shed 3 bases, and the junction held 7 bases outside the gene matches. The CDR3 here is CASTNGQGYTEAFF. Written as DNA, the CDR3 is TGTGCCAGCACCAACGGACAGGGTTACACTGAAGCTTTCTTT.

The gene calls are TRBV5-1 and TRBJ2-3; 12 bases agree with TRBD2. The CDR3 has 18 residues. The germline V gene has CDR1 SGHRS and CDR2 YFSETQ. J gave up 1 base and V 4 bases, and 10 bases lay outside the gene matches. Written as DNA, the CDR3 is TGCGCCAGCAGCCCCACTAGCGGGGGGTCCCTAGGCACAGATACGCAGTATTTT. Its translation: CASSPTSGGSLGTDTQYF.

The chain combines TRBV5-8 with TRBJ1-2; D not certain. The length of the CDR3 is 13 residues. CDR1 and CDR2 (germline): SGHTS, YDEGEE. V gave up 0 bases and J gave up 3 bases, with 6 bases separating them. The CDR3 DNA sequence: TGTGCCAGCAGCTTGGGGGTTGACTATGGCTACACCTTC. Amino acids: CASSLGVDYGYTF.

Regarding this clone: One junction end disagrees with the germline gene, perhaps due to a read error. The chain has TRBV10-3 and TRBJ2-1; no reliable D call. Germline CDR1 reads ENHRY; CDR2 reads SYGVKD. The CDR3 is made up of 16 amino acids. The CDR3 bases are TGTGTCATCAAAGACTCCGGACGGATTCTCTACAATGAGCAGTTCTTC. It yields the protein CVIKDSGRILYNEQFF.

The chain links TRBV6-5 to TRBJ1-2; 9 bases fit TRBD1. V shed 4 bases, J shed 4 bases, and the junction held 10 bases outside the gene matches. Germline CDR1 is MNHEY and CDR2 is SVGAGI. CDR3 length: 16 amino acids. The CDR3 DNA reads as TGTGCCAGCAGTTCACCGGGACAGGGACAATTCTATGGCTACACCTTC. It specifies CASSSPGQGQFYGYTF.

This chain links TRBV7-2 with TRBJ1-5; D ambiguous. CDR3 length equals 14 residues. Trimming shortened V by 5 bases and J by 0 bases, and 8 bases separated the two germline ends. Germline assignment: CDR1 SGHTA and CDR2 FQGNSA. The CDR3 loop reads CASSQSNSNQPQHF. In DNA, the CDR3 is TGTGCCAGCAGCCAATCTAATAGCAATCAGCCCCAGCATTTT.

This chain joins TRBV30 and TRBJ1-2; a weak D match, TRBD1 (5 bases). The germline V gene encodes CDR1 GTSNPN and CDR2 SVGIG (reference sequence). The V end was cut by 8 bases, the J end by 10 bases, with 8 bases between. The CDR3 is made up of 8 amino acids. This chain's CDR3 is CAPRDYTF. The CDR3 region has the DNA TGTGCCCCCAGGGACTACACCTTC.

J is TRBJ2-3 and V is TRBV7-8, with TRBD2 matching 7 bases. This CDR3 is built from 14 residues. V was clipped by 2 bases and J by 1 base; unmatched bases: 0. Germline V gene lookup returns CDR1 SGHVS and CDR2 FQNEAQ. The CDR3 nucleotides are TGTGCCAGCAGCTTAACTAGCGGCACAGATACGCAGTATTTT. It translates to CASSLTSGTDTQYF.

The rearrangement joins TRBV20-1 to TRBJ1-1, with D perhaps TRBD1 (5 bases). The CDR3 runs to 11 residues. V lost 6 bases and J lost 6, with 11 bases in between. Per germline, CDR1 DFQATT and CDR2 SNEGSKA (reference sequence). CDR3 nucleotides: TGCAGTGCCGACCGGGACGCTGAAGCTTTCTTT. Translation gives CSADRDAEAFF.

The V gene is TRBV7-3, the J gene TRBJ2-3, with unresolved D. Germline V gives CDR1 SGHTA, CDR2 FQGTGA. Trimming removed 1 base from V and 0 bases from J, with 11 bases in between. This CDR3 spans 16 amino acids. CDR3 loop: CASSLMPGDSTDTQYF. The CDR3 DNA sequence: TGTGCCAGCAGCTTAATGCCCGGCGATAGCACAGATACGCAGTATTTT.

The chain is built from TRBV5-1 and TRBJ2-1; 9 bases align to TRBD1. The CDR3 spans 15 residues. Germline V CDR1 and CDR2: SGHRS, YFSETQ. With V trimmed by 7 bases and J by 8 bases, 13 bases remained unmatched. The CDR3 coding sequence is TGCGCCAGCGCGTTGCCTTCGGACAGGGGAGATGAGCAGTTCTTC. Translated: CASALPSDRGDEQFF.

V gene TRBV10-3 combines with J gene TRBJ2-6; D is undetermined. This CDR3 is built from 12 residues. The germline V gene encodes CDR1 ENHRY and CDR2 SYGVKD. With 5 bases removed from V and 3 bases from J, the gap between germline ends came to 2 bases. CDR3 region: CAISFGANVLTF. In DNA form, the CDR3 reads TGTGCCATCAGTTTTGGGGCCAACGTCCTGACTTTC.

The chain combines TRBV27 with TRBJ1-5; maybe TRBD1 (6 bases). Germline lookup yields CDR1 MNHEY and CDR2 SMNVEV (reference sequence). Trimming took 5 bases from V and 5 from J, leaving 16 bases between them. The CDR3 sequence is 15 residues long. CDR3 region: CASSLSGTWDQPQHF. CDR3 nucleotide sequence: TGTGCCAGCAGTCTCTCCGGGACATGGGATCAGCCCCAGCATTTT.